These 20 T cell receptor beta chains came from one sample sequenced in a study of early T cells in non-severe SARS-CoV-2 infection. MiXCR was run by TCRdb on the 5' RACE reads, yielding one entry per CDR3 protein. This table has under 60,000 distinct CDR3 sequences, around 6% appearing once. Material: whole blood. Source of these receptors: an adult who was a healthcare worker with PCR-confirmed SARS-CoV-2 infection or an uninfected control (not recorded which).

This clonotype has ten or more counts. This chain links TRBV29-1 with TRBJ1-3; D is possibly TRBD1 (6 bases). Germline CDR1 SQVTM, CDR2 ANQGSEA. CDR3 length: 13 residues. V gave up 5 bases and J gave up 0 bases, with 8 bases separating them. CDR3 sequence: CSVPDSSGNTIYF. In DNA form, the CDR3 reads TGCAGCGTTCCGGACAGCTCTGGAAACACCATATATTTT.

This clonotype occurred a few times. The chain combines TRBV7-9 with TRBJ2-3; 9 bases agree with TRBD2. CDR1 and CDR2 (germline): SEHNR, FQNEAQ (reference sequence). The length of the CDR3 is 15 residues. V gave up 5 bases and J gave up 10 bases; unmatched junction bases: 13. The CDR3 reads CASSLSGREGPPQYF. In DNA form, the CDR3 reads TGTGCCAGCAGCCTATCTGGGCGGGAGGGCCCTCCGCAGTATTTT.

This clonotype was found many times. This chain uses TRBV7-3 with TRBJ2-3; D uncertain. Germline CDR1 reads SGHTA; CDR2 reads FQGTGA. CDR3 length equals 20 residues. The ends were cut back, 2 bases at V and 1 base at J, with 25 bases in the middle. For the CDR3, the DNA is TGTGCCAGCAGCTTATTGGGGTCTAATGGGTTGGGTGGAGGCACAGATACGCAGTATTTT. This sequence encodes CASSLLGSNGLGGGTDTQYF.

V and J are TRBV4-1 and TRBJ2-7; D call uncertain. This CDR3 has 14 residues. V was shortened by 1 base and J by 1 base, with 8 bases between the two germline ends. Looked up from germline, CDR1 is MGHRA and CDR2 is YSYEKL. The CDR3 DNA is TGCGCCAGCAGCCAAGCCGAGATATCCTACGAGCAGTACTTC. This encodes CASSQAEISYEQYF.

There are many counts of this clonotype. This chain links TRBV27 with TRBJ1-1, with D unclear. The CDR3 loop spans 12 amino acids. Germline CDR1 and CDR2: MNHEY and SMNVEV (reference sequence). V was cut by 8 bases and J by 0 bases, with 7 bases left in between. The CDR3 sequence: CASHGMNTEAFF. The CDR3 region has the DNA TGTGCCAGCCATGGGATGAACACTGAAGCTTTCTTT.

This clonotype came up a few times. This sequence joins TRBV9 and TRBJ2-7; no clear D gene. The CDR3 contains 14 residues. With 4 bases removed from V and 0 bases from J, the gap between germline ends came to 11 bases. Germline assignment: CDR1 SGDLS and CDR2 YYNGEE. The CDR3 bases are TGTGCCAGCAGCACGGAATTCAACTCCTACGAGCAGTACTTC. Amino acids: CASSTEFNSYEQYF.

This clonotype has at least ten counts. The chain combines TRBV7-2 with TRBJ1-3; TRBD1 matches 7 bases. V shed 2 bases and J 5 bases; nucleotides not matched to a gene: 12. The CDR3 totals 17 residues. CDR1 is SGHTA, CDR2 FQGNSA, per germline. This CDR3 is CASSLPLRTGQRNTIYF. Here the CDR3 DNA reads TGTGCCAGCAGCTTACCCCTGCGGACAGGCCAGAGAAACACCATATATTTT.

The chain has TRBV7-8 and TRBJ2-5; 7 bases align to TRBD1. Germline-derived CDR1 and CDR2 are SGHVS and FQNEAQ. After removal of 5 bases from V and 2 bases from J, the junction contained 17 bases not matched to a gene. The CDR3 runs to 18 residues. This CDR3 reads CASSPQGVVGTRQETQYF. The CDR3 nucleotides are TGTGCCAGCAGCCCTCAGGGGGTAGTGGGGACCCGGCAAGAGACCCAGTACTTC.

This clonotype was seen many times. DNA of the CDR3: TGTGCCAGCAGTTTCCTCCTAGCGGGAGCGGGAGAGCAGTACTTC. This translates into CASSFLLAGAGEQYF. This sequence joins TRBV12-3 or TRBV12-4 and TRBJ2-7; TRBD2 agrees at 10 bases. Trimming cost V 3 bases and J 7 bases; bases outside gene matches: 9. This CDR3 spans 15 amino acids.

This clonotype was seen repeatedly, ten times or more. The chain has TRBV5-5 and TRBJ2-6; the D is unclear. V was trimmed by 0 bases and J by 0 bases, leaving 7 bases between them. Germline loops: CDR1 SGHKS, CDR2 YYEKEE (reference sequence). This CDR3 is 16 amino acids long. CDR3 bases: TGTGCCAGCAGCTTGGGCACCAGCTCTGGGGCCAACGTCCTGACTTTC. Its translation is CASSLGTSSGANVLTF.

The gene calls are TRBV15 and TRBJ2-7; D gene ambiguous. From germline, CDR1 is LNHNV and CDR2 YYDKDF (reference sequence). The CDR3 spans 14 residues. Trimming cost V 0 bases and J 3 bases, with 9 bases left between them. DNA of the CDR3: TGTGCCACCAGCAGAGAGAGAGTTCGCTACGAGCAGTACTTC. This codes for CATSRERVRYEQYF.

V usage is TRBV7-9 and J usage is TRBJ2-1; no clear D. The CDR3 runs 11 residues. V was shortened by 6 bases and J by 15 bases, with 15 bases between the two germline ends. Germline loops: CDR1 SEHNR, CDR2 FQNEAQ (reference sequence). The CDR3 DNA is TGTGCCAGCAGTCTGGACGAGATCGGGTTCTTC. The encoded protein is CASSLDEIGFF.

This clonotype was counted ten times or more. The chain's CDR3 is CASSYPRQGAHEQYF. CDR3 sequence (DNA): TGTGCCAGCAGTTATCCACGGCAGGGGGCCCACGAGCAGTACTTC. The V gene is TRBV6-2 or TRBV6-3, the J gene TRBJ2-7, with 8 nucleotides matching TRBD1. V trimming: 3 bases; J trimming: 5 bases; junction bases outside the gene matches: 9. CDR1 and CDR2 from the germline V gene are MNHEY and SVGEGT. There are 15 residues in the CDR3.

This chain connects TRBV12-3 or TRBV12-4 to TRBJ1-2; 11 bases line up with TRBD1. V lost 5 bases and J lost 5; bases outside the gene matches: 4. This CDR3 comprises 14 residues. CDR3 nucleotide sequence: TGTGCCAGCAGTACGGACAGGGGGCATTATGGCTACACCTTC. Its translation: CASSTDRGHYGYTF.

There are many counts of this clonotype. The CDR3 DNA follows: TGCGCCAGCAGCTTTCGGGAGCCCGGCGACTATGGCTACACCTTC. Translated: CASSFREPGDYGYTF. The chain employs TRBV4-3 and TRBJ1-2; D unresolved. Trimming pared 5 bases from V and 3 bases from J, leaving 16 bases between. The germline CDR1 and CDR2 sequences are LGHNA and YSLEER. The CDR3 sequence is 15 residues long.

The chain links TRBV2 to TRBJ1-4, with 12 nucleotides matching TRBD1. This CDR3 contains 15 residues. Germline CDR1 and CDR2: SNHLY and FYNNEI. V lost 7 bases to trimming and J lost 7 bases; unmatched junction nucleotides: 7. The CDR3 here is CASKGQGALGEKLFF. CDR3 coding DNA: TGTGCCAGCAAGGGACAGGGGGCATTGGGTGAAAAACTGTTTTTT.

V and J are TRBV7-2 and TRBJ1-1; D gene uncertain. V lost 7 bases, J lost 1 base, and 13 bases lay in between. CDR1 SGHTA and CDR2 FQGNSA come from the germline V gene. This CDR3 is 14 amino acids long. The CDR3 DNA is TGTGCCAGCAACCCTGGTACAGCGAACACTGAAGCTTTCTTT. Protein sequence: CASNPGTANTEAFF.

Ten or more counts support this clonotype. This CDR3 is CASSLSHTTDTQYF. The CDR3 DNA is TGTGCCAGCAGTTTGAGTCATACCACAGATACGCAGTATTTT. V gene TRBV12-3 or TRBV12-4 combines with J gene TRBJ2-3; D call uncertain. The CDR3 is 14 amino acids. Trimming removed 3 bases from V and 2 bases from J, with 9 bases in between.

As to this clonotype: With a much larger clone just one base away, this may be a read error. In this CDR3 the conserved last residue, phenylalanine or tryptophan, is missing, so a read error is likely. V gene TRBV7-2 combines with J gene TRBJ2-7; D is undetermined. There are 20 residues in the CDR3. The V and J ends lost 3 bases and 3 bases respectively, with 30 bases between them. CDR1 is SGHTA and CDR2 is FQGNSA in the germline V gene. CDR3 sequence (DNA): TGTGCCAGCAGCTTTTGGGCTCAAGGGCCTCACCCCTCTTGGGACTACGAGCAGTACTCC. This translates into CASSFWAQGPHPSWDYEQYS.

J is TRBJ2-7 and V is TRBV20-1, with 7 bases lining up with TRBD1. The J segment lost 3 bases and the V segment lost 0 bases, leaving 5 bases of the junction unmatched. The CDR3 is made up of 14 amino acids. CDR1 DFQATT and CDR2 SNEGSKA come from the germline V gene (reference sequence). CDR3 residues: CSARDWTGLYEQYF. For the CDR3, the DNA is TGCAGTGCTAGAGATTGGACAGGACTCTACGAGCAGTACTTC.